This entry lists 14 T cell receptor beta chains sequenced from one sample in a study of blood T cell repertoires in COVID-19. The table came from immunoSEQ multiplex PCR; TCRdb's copy has only in-frame clones and leaves some out. This sample has approximately 250,000 clones, with around 80% found just once. Sequencing was done on a sample of PBMCs or T cells enriched from blood (not recorded which). These receptor sequences come from a man aged 25 to 40 with acute COVID-19.

The CDR3, as DNA: TGTGCCAGCAGCCCCGGGAGACAGAACAATGAGCAGTTCTTC. This sequence encodes CASSPGRQNNEQFF. The chain joins TRBV7-2 to TRBJ2-1; possibly TRBD2 for D (6 bases). The CDR3 is 14 amino acids. V lost 5 bases and J 5 bases, leaving 13 bases between the germline ends. Per the germline V gene, CDR1 is SGHTA and CDR2 is FQGNSA. Complete variable domain (other parts from reference TRBV7-2 and TRBJ2-1): GAGVSQSPSNKVTEKGKDVELRCDPISGHTALYWYRQSLGQGLEFLIYFQGNSAPDKSGLPSDRFSAERTGGSVSTLTIQRTQQEDSAVYLCASSPGRQNNEQFFGPGTRLTVL.

This sequence joins TRBV7-8 and TRBJ2-3, with TRBD1 as a possible D gene (6 bases). In germline, CDR1 is SGHVS, CDR2 FQNEAQ. V was clipped by 1 base and J by 6 bases, with 11 bases between them. The CDR3 runs to 14 residues. As DNA, the CDR3 is TGTGCCAGCAGCTTAGGGAACAGGGTTGATACGCAGTATTTT. Translated, it gives CASSLGNRVDTQYF.

This chain uses TRBV24-1 with TRBJ2-1; 7 bases are a match to TRBD1. The CDR3 totals 16 residues. The germline CDR1 and CDR2 sequences are KGHDR and SFDVKD. V was pared by 5 bases and J by 7 bases, with 13 bases of the junction left unmatched. The CDR3 DNA follows: TGTGCCACCAGTGGTCCTAACAGGGGTGGGGTGAATGAGCAGTTCTTC. Amino acids: CATSGPNRGGVNEQFF.

CDR3: CASSRDTGRGGYTF. Here the CDR3 DNA reads TGTGCCAGCAGTCGGGACACGGGGAGAGGGGGCTACACCTTC. The J gene is TRBJ1-2, the V gene TRBV6-5; tentative D call: TRBD1 (6 bases). V lost 5 bases to trimming and J lost 8 bases, with 18 bases between them. This CDR3 spans 14 amino acids. Looked up from germline, CDR1 is MNHEY and CDR2 is SVGAGI.

This sequence joins TRBV6-5 and TRBJ1-4; 7 nucleotides match TRBD1. J lost 8 bases, V lost 2 bases, and 5 bases had no gene match. The CDR3 covers 14 residues. The germline gives CDR1 MNHEY, CDR2 SVGAGI. The chain's CDR3 is CASSYLQGGEKLFF. The DNA of the CDR3 is TGTGCCAGCAGTTACCTGCAGGGGGGAGAAAAACTGTTTTTT.

The chain recombines TRBV9 with TRBJ2-2; 11 bases map to TRBD2. Germline CDR1 and CDR2: SGDLS and YYNGEE. The CDR3 loop spans 15 amino acids. With 2 bases clipped from V and 6 bases from J, the junction kept 3 bases outside the gene matches. CDR3 in DNA: TGTGCCAGCAGCGTTAGCGGGGGGGCTCCCGGGGAGCTGTTTTTT. Residues: CASSVSGGAPGELFF.

This chain joins TRBV9 and TRBJ2-2; 11 bases align to TRBD1. With 3 bases clipped from V and 6 bases from J, the junction kept 7 bases outside the gene matches. CDR1 is SGDLS, CDR2 YYNGEE, per germline. This CDR3 region has 16 residues. The chain's CDR3 is CASSGPGQGGSGELFF. For the CDR3, the DNA is TGTGCCAGCAGCGGGCCGGGACAGGGGGGTTCCGGGGAGCTGTTTTTT. Variable domain in full (rest from reference TRBV9 and TRBJ2-2): DSGVTQTPKHLITATGQRVTLRCSPRSGDLSVYWYQQSLDQGLQFLIQYYNGEERAKGNILERFSAQQFPDLHSELNLSSLELGDSALYFCASSGPGQGGSGELFFGEGSRLTVL.

In regard to this clone: Other nucleotide sequences in the sample specify the same CDR3. The V and J genes are TRBV12-5 and TRBJ2-2; tentative D call: TRBD2 (6 bases). Germline values: CDR1 LGHNT, CDR2 FRNRAP. The CDR3 totals 18 residues. With 4 bases removed from V and 5 bases from J, the gap between germline ends came to 23 bases. The CDR3 sequence is CASGSGVGLAGRTGELFF. In DNA, the CDR3 is TGTGCTAGTGGTTCTGGTGTGGGACTGGCGGGAAGAACCGGGGAGCTGTTTTTT.

The J gene is TRBJ2-7, the V gene TRBV6-5; 10 nucleotides match TRBD1. The germline CDR1 and CDR2 sequences are MNHEY and SVGAGI. This CDR3 is built from 12 residues. CDR3 nucleotide sequence: TGTGCCAGCAGCCATCCAGGGACAGGGGAATTCGTC. Its translation is CASSHPGTGEFV.

The rearrangement uses TRBV24-1 and TRBJ2-2; maybe TRBD1 (5 bases). The CDR3 extends over 14 amino acids. Trimming took 7 bases from V and 6 from J, leaving 14 bases between them. Looked up from germline, CDR1 is KGHDR and CDR2 is SFDVKD. CDR3 nucleotides: TGTGCCACCAGGGACACATCAGTACCCGGGGAGCTGTTTTTT. It is translated as CATRDTSVPGELFF.

The chain carries TRBV6-5 and TRBJ1-2; 7 bases agree with TRBD1. With V trimmed by 4 bases and J by 8 bases, 10 bases remained unmatched. The CDR3 has 14 residues. In germline, CDR1 is MNHEY, CDR2 SVGAGI. For the CDR3, the DNA is TGTGCCAGCAGTTTTGGGACAGCCGACGGAGGCTACACCTTC. This codes for CASSFGTADGGYTF.

CDR3 loop: CAWSRIKEKLFF. CDR3 nucleotide sequence: TGTGCCTGGAGCCGTATTAAAGAAAAACTGTTTTTT. The rearrangement links TRBV30 to TRBJ1-4; D call uncertain. The germline V and J ends were trimmed by 3 bases and 8 bases, with 10 bases remaining between them. The CDR3 is 12 residues long. CDR1 and CDR2 (germline): GTSNPN, SVGIG (reference sequence).

The chain has TRBV5-4 and TRBJ2-3; the D gene is possibly TRBD1 (6 bases). The V gene lost 4 bases and the J gene lost 8 bases, with 20 bases spanning the gap. The CDR3 loop spans 15 amino acids. The V gene's germline CDR1 is SGHNT and CDR2 YYREEE (reference sequence). CDR3 amino acids: CASSLEGTRGRTQYF. DNA for the CDR3: TGTGCCAGCAGCCTCGAGGGTACCAGGGGACGTACGCAGTATTTT.

The chain recombines TRBV19 with TRBJ1-6; perhaps TRBD1 as D (5 bases). CDR1 is LNHDA, CDR2 SQIVND, per germline (reference sequence). V dropped 5 bases and J dropped 10 bases, with 18 bases sitting between them. The CDR3 consists of 15 residues. In DNA form, the CDR3 reads TGTGCCAGTAGTCCTCCCGGGGGTCGAGGGTCACCCCTCCACTTT. Its translation: CASSPPGGRGSPLHF.